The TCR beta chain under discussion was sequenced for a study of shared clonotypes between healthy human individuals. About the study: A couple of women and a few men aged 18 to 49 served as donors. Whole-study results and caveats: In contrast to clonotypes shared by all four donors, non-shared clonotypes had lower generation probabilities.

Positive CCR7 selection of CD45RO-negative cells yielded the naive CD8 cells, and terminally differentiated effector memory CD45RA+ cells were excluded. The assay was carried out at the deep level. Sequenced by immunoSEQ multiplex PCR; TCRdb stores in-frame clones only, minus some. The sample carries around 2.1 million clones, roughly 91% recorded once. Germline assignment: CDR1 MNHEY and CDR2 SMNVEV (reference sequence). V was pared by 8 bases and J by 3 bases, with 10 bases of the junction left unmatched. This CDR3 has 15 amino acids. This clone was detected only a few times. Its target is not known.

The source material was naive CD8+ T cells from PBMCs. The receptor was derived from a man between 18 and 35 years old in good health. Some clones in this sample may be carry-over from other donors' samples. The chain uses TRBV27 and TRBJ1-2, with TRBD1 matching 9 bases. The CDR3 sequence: CASWGQGDVDYGYTF. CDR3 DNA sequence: TGTGCCAGCTGGGGACAGGGCGATGTGGACTATGGCTACACCTTC.